Listed below are T cell receptor beta chains from one sample, sequenced in a study of blood T cells in healthy people across ages. TCRdb ran MiXCR on the 5' RACE reads and lists one entry per CDR3 protein. The table includes about 800,000 distinct CDR3 sequences, 20% to 25% detected once. The same sample was also used in a study of T cells of mothers and their children.

Sequencing was done on a sample of blood. These receptors all stem from a boy aged 10-17 years in good health. The CDR3 runs from the conserved cysteine through the conserved F or W. The D gene is left open where the match is weak. The listing skips clone size in some rows; elsewhere it reads once, few, many or a size class.

>TRBD2|TRBJ2-1|TRBV2|few
CAGWGTSLFF
TGTGCCGGGTGGGGGACTAGCCTGTTCTTC
>-|TRBJ2-7|TRBV13|few
CASSLARRTYEQYF
TGTGCCAGCAGCTTAGCCAGGCGGACCTACGAGCAGTACTTC
>TRBD1|TRBJ1-4|TRBV30|-
CAWSVLRTGGEKLFF
TGTGCCTGGAGTGTCTTACGGACAGGAGGAGAAAAACTGTTTTTT
>-|TRBJ1-1|TRBV6-1|-
CASSPRRGFEAFF
TGTGCCAGCAGCCCAAGGAGGGGTTTCGAAGCTTTCTTT
>-|TRBJ2-5|TRBV5-1|few
CASSSPEVAETQETQYF
TGCGCCAGCAGCTCGCCCGAGGTGGCAGAAACTCAAGAGACCCAGTACTTC
>-|TRBJ2-3|TRBV29-1|-
CSVESVRDSTDTQYF
TGCAGCGTTGAATCGGTCAGGGATAGCACAGATACGCAGTATTTT
>-|TRBJ2-3|TRBV20-1|-
CSASGGLTDTQYF
TGCAGTGCTAGCGGGGGGCTCACAGATACGCAGTATTTT
>TRBD1|TRBJ2-3|TRBV6-4|many
CASSDGQGTDTQYF
TGTGCCAGCAGTGACGGACAGGGCACAGATACGCAGTATTTT
>-|TRBJ2-1|TRBV21-1|-
CASSATGVYNEQFF
TGTGCCAGCAGCGCAACGGGGGTTTACAATGAGCAGTTCTTC
>-|TRBJ1-2|TRBV29-1|-
CSVAGAHGYTF
TGCAGCGTTGCGGGGGCCCATGGCTACACCTTC
>TRBD1|TRBJ2-5|TRBV7-2|-
CASTRTGPETQYF
TGTGCCAGCACCCGGACAGGGCCGGAGACCCAGTACTTC
>-|TRBJ2-5|TRBV6-2/TRBV6-3|-
CASSSVLSGFRDTQETQYF
TGTGCCAGCAGTTCCGTACTCAGTGGGTTCCGGGACACCCAAGAGACCCAGTACTTC
>-|TRBJ2-7|TRBV20-1|-
CSARDPGYVGTTCEQYF
TGCAGTGCTAGAGATCCGGGGTACGTGGGGACCACGTGCGAGCAGTACTTC
>TRBD1|TRBJ1-1|TRBV6-1|-
CASSAWTGQAFF
TGTGCCAGCAGTGCGTGGACAGGGCAAGCTTTCTTT
>-|TRBJ1-3|TRBV7-2|-
CASSLGTPRNTIYF
TGTGCCAGCAGCTTGGGGACTCCAAGAAACACCATATATTTT
>-|TRBJ2-7|TRBV11-1|-
CASSSGRASSYEQYF
TGTGCCAGCAGCTCGGGACGGGCGAGCTCCTACGAGCAGTACTTC
>TRBD1|TRBJ2-7|TRBV7-9|-
CASSDRDSDYEQCF
TGTGCCAGCAGCGATAGGGACAGCGACTACGAGCAGTGCTTC
>TRBD1|TRBJ2-4|TRBV28|-
CVSSLPRQGLGNIQYF
TGTGTCAGCAGTTTACCCCGACAGGGCCTCGGAAACATTCAGTACTTC
>-|TRBJ2-5|TRBV6-5|-
CASSYSSGARETQYF
TGTGCCAGCAGTTACTCGTCGGGGGCGAGGGAGACCCAGTACTTC
>-|TRBJ1-2|TRBV7-2|-
CASSLESSRGNYGYTF
TGTGCCAGCAGCTTAGAATCAAGTCGGGGGAACTATGGCTACACCTTC
>TRBD2|TRBJ2-7|TRBV4-3|few
CASSQDTLLEVAGDSYEQYF
TGCGCCAGCAGCCAAGATACCCTTTTAGAGGTAGCGGGGGACTCCTACGAGCAGTACTTC
>-|TRBJ1-6|TRBV25-1|few
CASSEGYSSYNSPLHF
TGTGCCAGCAGTGAGGGTTATAGCTCCTATAATTCACCCCTCCACTTT
>-|TRBJ1-4|TRBV7-9|few
CASSLQREKLFF
TGTGCCAGCAGCTTACAACGGGAAAAACTGTTTTTT
>-|TRBJ2-5|TRBV7-9|few
CASSWSGGETQYF
TGTGCCAGCAGCTGGTCAGGGGGGGAGACCCAGTACTTC
>-|TRBJ2-3|TRBV7-2|-
CASSSSGTRSTDTQYF
TGTGCCAGCAGCTCCTCTGGGACCCGAAGCACAGATACGCAGTATTTT
>TRBD2|TRBJ2-5|TRBV2|few
CATLGLAGGATQYF
TGTGCCACGCTAGGACTAGCGGGAGGAGCGACCCAGTACTTC
>-|TRBJ1-2|TRBV3-1|-
CASSPFGRGLRSNGYTF
TGTGCCAGCAGCCCATTTGGCAGGGGATTGCGCTCAAATGGCTACACCTTC
>-|TRBJ1-4|TRBV29-1|-
CSARLGEAPWGEKLFF
TGCAGCGCTCGGCTTGGGGAGGCCCCATGGGGCGAAAAACTGTTTTTT
>-|TRBJ2-4|TRBV7-2|-
CASSPGGSWVKNIQYF
TGTGCCAGCAGCCCGGGTGGATCGTGGGTCAAAAACATTCAGTACTTC
>TRBD1|TRBJ2-7|TRBV12-3/TRBV12-4|-
CASRSGTGNYEQYF
TGTGCCAGCAGGTCCGGGACAGGGAATTACGAGCAGTACTTC
>TRBD2|TRBJ2-5|TRBV7-2|-
CASSLGASGGVLETQYF
TGTGCCAGCAGCCTAGGGGCTAGCGGGGGGGTCCTGGAGACCCAGTACTTC
>-|TRBJ2-7|TRBV7-2|-
CASSFGGKRYEQYF
TGTGCCAGCAGCTTTGGCGGGAAGCGCTACGAGCAGTACTTC
>-|TRBJ2-2|TRBV20-1|few
CSATTANTGELFF
TGCAGTGCTACGACGGCGAACACCGGGGAGCTGTTTTTT
>-|TRBJ2-5|TRBV28|-
CASSLRTGPLVSAGF
TGTGCCAGCAGTCTCAGGACGGGACCCCTCGTAAGCGCTGGCTTC
>-|TRBJ2-7|TRBV7-2|many
CASSTRQSSYEQYF
TGTGCCAGCAGCACACGACAGAGCTCCTACGAGCAGTACTTC